This T cell receptor (beta chain) was obtained from a study of blood T cells in healthy people across ages. CDR3 length equals 13 residues. Per germline, CDR1 LGHDT and CDR2 YNNKEL (reference sequence). Trimming removed 8 bases from V and 8 bases from J, with 13 bases in between. A second 7 to 11 cycle PCR used barcoded and J-beta primers. TCRdb ran MiXCR on the 5' RACE reads and lists one entry per CDR3 protein. The table shows 800,000 or so distinct CDR3 sequences, with 46% occurring only once. This clonotype was recorded a few times. This sequence was found in a man older than 75 in good health. The rearrangement uses TRBV3-1 and TRBJ1-6, with D perhaps TRBD1 (5 bases). What was sequenced was blood. As DNA, the CDR3 is TGTGCCAGCGGCGGGACCGCTGATTCACCCCTCCACTTT. It translates to CASGGTADSPLHF.